Presented here are 10 T cell receptor beta chains from one specimen sequenced in a study of CD8+CD57+ T cells in acquired aplastic anemia. Investigators profiled TCR beta VDJ and CDR3 from genomic DNA template. TCRdb processed the reads anew with MiXCR; each CDR3 protein has one entry. The table includes about 120,000 distinct CDR3 sequences, roughly 55% detected once. An expansion of CD8+CD57+ cells by flow cytometry had been shown in patients chosen for sequencing. Sample: sorted CD4+, CD8+, or CD8+CD57+ T cells (not recorded which) from PBMCs. The receptors shown here come from a human donor with aplastic anemia.

This chain uses TRBV10-2 with TRBJ2-1; D tentatively reads TRBD1 or TRBD2 (5 bases each). Trimming cost V 6 bases and J 13 bases, with 13 bases left between them. This CDR3 has 11 residues. Per germline, CDR1 WSHSY and CDR2 SAAADI. DNA for the CDR3: TGCGCCAGCAGGGCTCCGGGACGTCAGTTCTTC. This encodes CASRAPGRQFF.

This chain uses TRBV28 with TRBJ2-7; TRBD2 matches at 7 bases. Looked up from germline, CDR1 is MDHEN and CDR2 is SYDVKM. V lost 5 bases and J lost 2; bases outside the gene matches: 15. The CDR3 is 17 residues long. This CDR3 is CASSDYLSGNLPYEQYF. In DNA, the CDR3 is TGTGCCAGCAGTGACTATCTAAGCGGGAACCTACCCTACGAGCAGTACTTC.

The table lists this clonotype with a few counts. A read error is possible here, since a much larger clone lies one base away. The rearrangement joins TRBV19 to TRBJ2-7, with D perhaps matching TRBD2 (5 bases). Germline CDR1 LNHDA, CDR2 SQIVND (reference sequence). V was trimmed by 3 bases and J by 4 bases, leaving 7 bases between them. The CDR3 length is 12 residues. DNA for the CDR3: TGTGCCAGTAGTATCGGAGGTTACGAGCAGTACTTC. Its protein is CASSIGGYEQYF.

V is TRBV20-1 and J is TRBJ1-1, with 8 positions matching TRBD1. Germline values: CDR1 DFQATT, CDR2 SNEGSKA (reference sequence). There are 13 residues in the CDR3. V lost 6 bases and J lost 3; bases outside the gene matches: 6. CDR3 DNA: TGCAGTGCAGGCGGACAGGGCTACACTGAAGCTTTCTTT. Its protein product is CSAGGQGYTEAFF.

This clonotype came up a few times. The chain has TRBV25-1 and TRBJ2-7; 7 bases agree with TRBD2. From germline, CDR1 is MGHDK and CDR2 SYGVNS. This CDR3 region has 15 residues. V dropped 3 bases and J dropped 1; count of bases not matched to a gene: 6. CDR3 sequence reads: CASSEGGWSSYEQYF. The CDR3 region has the DNA TGTGCCAGCAGTGAGGGAGGGTGGTCGTCCTACGAGCAGTACTTC.

J is TRBJ1-1 and V is TRBV24-1; D is possibly TRBD1 (5 bases). The germline CDR1 and CDR2 sequences are KGHDR and SFDVKD. V gave up 4 bases and J gave up 4 bases, with 9 bases separating them. This CDR3 contains 13 residues. This CDR3 is CATSDPGFTEAFF. The CDR3 nucleotides read TGTGCCACCAGTGACCCAGGGTTCACTGAAGCTTTCTTT.

The genes are TRBV29-1 and TRBJ2-3; 8 positions match TRBD2. V shed 6 bases, J shed 0 bases, and the junction held 11 bases outside the gene matches. Germline V gene lookup returns CDR1 SQVTM and CDR2 ANQGSEA. CDR3 size: 16 residues. The CDR3 here is CSVGGLDLSSTDTQYF. CDR3 DNA: TGCAGCGTGGGGGGACTAGACCTATCTAGCACAGATACGCAGTATTTT.

Of note for this clonotype: This clone may be a read error of a much larger clone one base away. The genes are TRBV7-6 and TRBJ2-3; D is possibly TRBD1 or TRBD2 (5 bases each). Germline-derived CDR1 and CDR2 are SGHVS and FNYEAQ. The CDR3 totals 14 residues. Between the trimmed V and J ends, which lost 2 bases and 5 bases, there was a span of 11 bases. This CDR3 is CASSLRGVEDTQYF. As DNA, the CDR3 is TGTGCCAGCAGCTTACGGGGCGTAGAAGATACGCAGTATTTT.

The V gene is TRBV6-1, the J gene TRBJ2-5; 7 positions match TRBD1. V trimming: 4 bases; J trimming: 5 bases; junction bases outside the gene matches: 13. The germline V gene has CDR1 MNHNS and CDR2 SASEGT. The CDR3 runs to 16 residues. The CDR3 DNA is TGTGCCAGCAGTGGGCCGTCGACAGGGAATCGGGAGACCCAGTACTTC. Translating it yields CASSGPSTGNRETQYF.

As for this clonotype: Compared with germline, one end of the junction differs, possibly owing to a read error. This sequence joins TRBV24-1 and TRBJ2-5; 7 bases align to TRBD1. CDR3 length: 16 amino acids. The germline CDR1 and CDR2 sequences are KGHDR and SFDVKD. The CDR3 loop reads CATSDPPTGIFETPYF. Written as DNA, the CDR3 is TGTGCCACCAGTGATCCACCGACAGGGATTTTCGAGACCCCGTACTTC.